This T cell receptor (beta chain) was sequenced in a study of blood T cell repertoires in COVID-19. In the study overall: Spain, Italy and the United States supplied samples that represented acute and convalescent COVID-19. The analysed material was cDNA or gDNA that came from T cells, B-cell-depleted T cells, or PBMCs.

The CDR3 consists of 16 residues. With 4 bases clipped from V and 4 bases from J, the junction kept 9 bases outside the gene matches. Germline V gives CDR1 KGHDR, CDR2 SFDVKD. Study processing details: How many nucleated cells were present was estimated from reference gene primer amplification. Clones were read by immunoSEQ multiplex PCR, and TCRdb kept only the in-frame ones, dropping some. That table supplies the V and J calls and clone size; D and trimming were determined from the DNA. The table shows roughly 130,000 clones, with 70% to 85% occurring only once. The sample comprised peripheral blood. The clonotype was recovered from a woman between 45 and 65 years old with acute or convalescent COVID-19. This chain connects TRBV24-1 to TRBJ2-1; 7 bases align to TRBD1. The DNA of the CDR3 is TGTGCCACCAGTGACCGCAACAGGGGTACTTACAATGAGCAGTTCTTC. Its translation: CATSDRNRGTYNEQFF.